A selection of T cell receptor beta chains follows, all from one sample in a study of T-cell memory formation after mild COVID-19. A single record per CDR3 protein comes from TCRdb applying MiXCR to the 5' RACE reads. The sample yields 150,000 or so distinct CDR3 sequences, approximately 15% seen once. The material sequenced was PBMCs or a T cell subset sorted from them (not recorded which). These receptors all come from an adult woman who had mild COVID-19 (a few samples of this study predate the infection). Cell type and time point are not known. Each CDR3 is given with its conserved first and last residue. D genes are given only for firm matches. Some rows mark clone size as missing; the rest say once, few, many or name a class of expanded clone.

J gene | CDR3 length | clone size | V gene | D gene | CDR3 protein | CDR3 DNA
TRBJ2-7 | 11 | few | TRBV10-3 | NA | CAISESMGQYF | TGTGCCATCAGTGAGTCGATGGGGCAGTACTTC
TRBJ2-7 | 11 | few | TRBV7-9 | NA | CASSLDHEQYF | TGTGCCAGCAGCTTGGACCACGAGCAGTACTTC
TRBJ2-3 | 13 | NA | TRBV24-1 | NA | CATSQWSTDTQYF | TGTGCCACCAGCCAGTGGTCCACGGATACGCAGTATTTT
TRBJ1-1 | 16 | NA | TRBV18 | NA | CASSPMKLAGSTEAFF | TGTGCCAGCTCACCAATGAAGCTAGCGGGTAGCACTGAAGCTTTCTTT
TRBJ2-3 | 15 | few | TRBV11-1 | TRBD2 | CASSFSLAGEDTQYF | TGTGCCAGCAGCTTCTCTCTGGCGGGAGAAGATACGCAGTATTTT
TRBJ2-7 | 18 | NA | TRBV7-8 | TRBD2 | CASIPPRRIAGGTYEQYF | TGTGCCAGCATCCCCCCCCGGCGGATAGCGGGAGGTACCTACGAGCAGTACTTC
TRBJ2-7 | 14 | many | TRBV4-1 | NA | CASSQMGAGQKQYF | TGCGCCAGCAGCCAAATGGGCGCAGGGCAAAAGCAGTACTTC
TRBJ2-2 | 15 | few | TRBV12-3/TRBV12-4 | NA | CASRVTGWNTGELFF | TGTGCCAGCAGAGTGACAGGTTGGAACACCGGGGAGCTGTTTTTT
TRBJ2-1 | 13 | few | TRBV19 | TRBD2 | CASRPLAGGEQFF | TGTGCCAGTAGGCCACTAGCGGGCGGTGAGCAGTTCTTC
TRBJ2-3 | 15 | few | TRBV19 | NA | CASSISGSNTDTQYF | TGTGCCAGTAGTATATCCGGGTCTAACACAGATACGCAGTATTTT
TRBJ1-4 | 15 | NA | TRBV6-1 | NA | CASSDRWQGNEKLFF | TGTGCCAGCAGTGATAGGTGGCAGGGGAATGAAAAACTGTTTTTT
TRBJ2-7 | 15 | few | TRBV7-2 | NA | CASSYTLGPSGEQYF | TGTGCCAGCAGCTATACTTTGGGACCCTCCGGGGAGCAGTACTTC
TRBJ2-3 | 14 | many | TRBV5-1 | NA | CASSLETSTDTQYF | TGCGCCAGCAGCTTGGAAACTAGCACAGATACGCAGTATTTT
TRBJ2-3 | 13 | many | TRBV12-3/TRBV12-4 | NA | CASGGLSGDTQYF | TGTGCCAGCGGCGGGTTGAGTGGGGATACGCAGTATTTT
TRBJ1-1 | 12 | NA | TRBV15 | TRBD1 | CATGTGGNEAFF | TGTGCCACCGGGACAGGGGGTAATGAAGCTTTCTTT
TRBJ2-1 | 20 | NA | TRBV4-1 | NA | CASSLLTVVGGATNYNEQFF | TGCGCCAGCAGCCTTCTTACTGTAGTTGGGGGGGCCACCAACTACAATGAGCAGTTCTTC
TRBJ2-7 | 14 | few | TRBV6-1 | TRBD1 | CATALAGGRDEQYF | TGTGCCACGGCCCTGGCAGGGGGAAGGGACGAGCAGTACTTC
TRBJ2-1 | 15 | many | TRBV7-9 | TRBD2 | CASSFASGPYNEQFF | TGTGCCAGCAGCTTTGCTAGCGGGCCCTACAATGAGCAGTTCTTC
TRBJ2-3 | 13 | NA | TRBV5-1 | NA | CASSGVGTDTQYF | TGCGCCAGCAGCGGAGTGGGGACAGATACGCAGTATTTT
TRBJ1-5 | 14 | NA | TRBV12-3/TRBV12-4 | NA | CASSFGDGDQPQHF | TGTGCCAGCAGTTTTGGCGACGGGGATCAGCCCCAGCATTTT
TRBJ1-2 | 18 | NA | TRBV7-2 | NA | CASSLAPSRGATNYGYTF | TGTGCCAGCAGCTTAGCTCCCAGTCGGGGGGCGACCAACTATGGCTACACCTTC
TRBJ2-5 | 13 | few | TRBV30 | TRBD2 | CAWNRGGLETQYF | TGTGCCTGGAATCGGGGGGGCCTGGAGACCCAGTACTTC
TRBJ2-7 | 15 | many | TRBV6-5 | NA | CASGLGSRGAYEQYF | TGTGCCAGCGGGCTTGGGAGTCGGGGAGCCTACGAGCAGTACTTC
TRBJ1-2 | 13 | NA | TRBV28 | NA | CASSLPGVYGYTF | TGTGCCAGCAGTTTACCAGGGGTCTATGGCTACACCTTC
TRBJ2-3 | 15 | few | TRBV7-7 | NA | CASRRTASSTDTQYF | TGTGCTAGCAGACGGACAGCTTCTAGCACAGATACGCAGTATTTT
TRBJ2-3 | 15 | few | TRBV5-4 | TRBD2 | CASSFVGGGTDTQYF | TGTGCCAGCAGCTTTGTTGGGGGGGGCACAGATACGCAGTATTTT
TRBJ2-2 | 13 | few | TRBV29-1 | TRBD2 | CSVLAGDTGELFF | TGCAGCGTTTTAGCGGGGGACACCGGGGAGCTGTTTTTT
TRBJ1-3 | 16 | few | TRBV7-6 | TRBD1 | CASSSLDRGPGNTIYF | TGTGCCAGCAGCTCCCTCGACAGGGGGCCAGGAAACACCATATATTTT
TRBJ2-1 | 15 | many | TRBV24-1 | NA | CATSDPDRDHNEQFF | TGTGCCACCAGTGATCCAGACCGAGACCACAATGAGCAGTTCTTC
TRBJ2-1 | 15 | NA | TRBV4-3 | NA | CASSQVTTDYNEQFF | TGCGCCAGCAGCCAAGTAACCACAGATTACAATGAGCAGTTCTTC
TRBJ2-1 | 15 | NA | TRBV6-1 | NA | CASSVGGNSYNEQFF | TGTGCCAGCAGTGTAGGCGGGAACTCCTACAATGAGCAGTTCTTC
TRBJ1-2 | 13 | NA | TRBV12-5 | TRBD1 | CASGLGQGFDYTF | TGTGCTAGTGGTTTGGGACAGGGGTTTGACTACACCTTC
TRBJ2-1 | 17 | few | TRBV6-2/TRBV6-3 | TRBD2 | CASSWKPGLGIYNEQFF | TGTGCCAGCAGCTGGAAACCGGGACTAGGGATCTACAATGAGCAGTTCTTC
TRBJ1-2 | 13 | NA | TRBV20-1 | NA | CSASHRTHYGYTF | TGCAGTGCTAGTCATAGGACGCATTATGGCTACACCTTC
TRBJ1-6 | 16 | NA | TRBV5-1 | NA | CASSLGAYRGNSPLHF | TGCGCCAGCAGCTTGGGGGCGTATCGGGGGAATTCACCCCTCCACTTT
TRBJ2-5 | 12 | NA | TRBV29-1 | NA | CSVGWRRETQYF | TGCAGCGTTGGTTGGCGACGGGAGACCCAGTACTTC
TRBJ2-7 | 15 | few | TRBV19 | NA | CASSITTGYSYEQYF | TGTGCCAGTAGTATTACGACAGGTTACTCCTACGAGCAGTACTTC
TRBJ2-1 | 18 | few | TRBV4-3 | TRBD2 | CASREDLSLAGAYNEQFF | TGCGCCAGCAGGGAAGACCTCTCCCTAGCGGGAGCCTACAATGAGCAGTTCTTC
TRBJ2-1 | 19 | few | TRBV4-1 | TRBD1 | CASSQSFSRTGEKFGEQFF | TGCGCCAGCAGCCAAAGCTTCTCGCGGACAGGGGAAAAATTTGGAGAGCAGTTCTTC
TRBJ1-1 | 14 | NA | TRBV7-2 | NA | CASSRMGSNTEAFF | TGTGCCAGCAGCCGCATGGGGAGTAACACTGAAGCTTTCTTT
TRBJ1-2 | 14 | NA | TRBV5-1 | TRBD1 | CASSPGQANYGYTF | TGCGCCAGCAGCCCAGGACAGGCTAACTATGGCTACACCTTC
TRBJ2-3 | 13 | NA | TRBV5-1 | NA | CASSWTATDTQYF | TGCGCCAGCAGTTGGACAGCCACAGATACGCAGTATTTT